The 15 T cell receptor beta chains below were found in one sample sequenced in a study of shared clonotypes between healthy human individuals. Sequenced by immunoSEQ multiplex PCR; TCRdb stores in-frame clones only, minus some. The data hold over 400,000 clones, with 78% observed a single time. Sequences were obtained from PBMCs. All receptors derive from a woman aged 35 to 49 in good health. Some clones in this sample may be carry-over from other donors' samples.

This clone was observed a single time. The chain carries TRBV7-9 and TRBJ2-7; D is perhaps TRBD2 (5 bases). Trimming removed 3 bases at V and 0 bases at J, with 15 bases between. This CDR3 has 16 residues. The V gene's germline CDR1 is SEHNR and CDR2 FQNEAQ (reference sequence). The DNA for the CDR3 is TGTGCCAGCAGCTTCTTTGCAGCGGCTAGCTCCTACGAGCAGTACTTC. Its translation: CASSFFAAASSYEQYF.

The genes are TRBV5-1 and TRBJ2-4, with 7 bases lining up with TRBD2. Germline CDR1 and CDR2: SGHRS and YFSETQ. The J segment lost 6 bases and the V segment lost 4 bases, leaving 10 bases of the junction unmatched. The CDR3 is 15 amino acids. In DNA, the CDR3 is TGCGCCAGCAGCCTAGACCTAGCGGAAGCAAACATTCAGTACTTC. Protein product: CASSLDLAEANIQYF.

The chain joins TRBV20-1 to TRBJ2-1; D is undetermined. CDR1 and CDR2 from the germline V gene are DFQATT and SNEGSKA (reference sequence). The CDR3 has 11 amino acids. V lost 6 bases to trimming and J lost 4 bases, with 7 bases between them. CDR3 sequence (DNA): TGCAGTGCGACCGATTACAATGAGCAGTTCTTC. This translates into CSATDYNEQFF.

This chain joins TRBV27 and TRBJ2-1, with 12 bases identical to TRBD2. CDR1 and CDR2 from the germline V gene are MNHEY and SMNVEV (reference sequence). The junction had 6 bases not matched to a gene; V was cut back by 0 bases and J by 6 bases. The CDR3 totals 17 residues. CDR3 residues: CASSLSSRTSGINEQFF. The CDR3 DNA reads as TGTGCCAGCAGTTTATCCTCTCGGACTAGCGGGATCAATGAGCAGTTCTTC.

The rearrangement joins TRBV7-2 to TRBJ2-7; D call uncertain. This CDR3 has 13 residues. V lost 2 bases and J 5 bases, leaving 10 bases between the germline ends. Looked up from germline, CDR1 is SGHTA and CDR2 is FQGNSA. DNA for the CDR3: TGTGCCAGCAGCTTAAGCACAGATGACGAGCAGTACTTC. Its translation is CASSLSTDDEQYF. Combining the CDR3 with reference TRBV7-2 and TRBJ2-7 gives the whole variable domain GAGVSQSPSNKVTEKGKDVELRCDPISGHTALYWYRQSLGQGLEFLIYFQGNSAPDKSGLPSDRFSAERTGGSVSTLTIQRTQQEDSAVYLCASSLSTDDEQYFGPGTRLTVT.

The genes are TRBV19 and TRBJ2-1, with a possible D match to TRBD2 (5 bases). V was trimmed by 6 bases and J by 3 bases, leaving 6 bases between them. CDR3 length: 12 residues. Germline assignment: CDR1 LNHDA and CDR2 SQIVND (reference sequence). CDR3 nucleotides: TGTGCCAGTAGGAGGGACTACAATGAGCAGTTCTTC. Its protein product is CASRRDYNEQFF.

The rearrangement uses TRBV5-6 and TRBJ1-4, with D hard to call. Germline V gene data show CDR1 as SGHDT and CDR2 as YYEEEE. V was clipped by 4 bases and J by 7 bases, with 23 bases between them. CDR3 length equals 17 residues. The CDR3 coding sequence is TGTGCCAGCAGCCCGAGGGCGCGTGAGGGTTCGTTTGAAAAACTGTTTTTT. This sequence encodes CASSPRAREGSFEKLFF.

The chain couples TRBV4-1 to TRBJ2-7; weak D call: TRBD2 (5 bases). Germline values: CDR1 MGHRA, CDR2 YSYEKL. The CDR3 covers 15 residues. Deletions cut 2 bases from V and 2 bases from J, with 13 bases between. CDR3 coding DNA: TGCGCCAGCAGCCAATCAAGCGGTGGAACCTACGAGCAGTACTTC. Its protein is CASSQSSGGTYEQYF.

This rearrangement joins TRBV6-5 to TRBJ2-7; TRBD1 matches at 8 bases. CDR3 size: 13 residues. The J segment lost 2 bases and the V segment lost 5 bases, leaving 2 bases of the junction unmatched. Germline assignment: CDR1 MNHEY and CDR2 SVGAGI. The CDR3 nucleotides are TGTGCCAGCAGTCCGACAGGGGCCTACGAGCAGTACTTC. This translates into CASSPTGAYEQYF.

This chain joins TRBV10-3 and TRBJ2-5; maybe TRBD1 (6 bases). The V gene lost 10 bases and the J gene lost 0 bases, with 15 bases spanning the gap. The CDR3 loop spans 14 amino acids. Germline V gene sequence: CDR1 ENHRY, CDR2 SYGVKD. CDR3 residues: CATTPRDNQETQYF. The CDR3 coding sequence is TGTGCCACAACACCCCGGGACAACCAAGAGACCCAGTACTTC.

This clone has more than one count but fewer than ten. The chain has TRBV19 and TRBJ2-2, with D perhaps TRBD1 or TRBD2 (5 bases each). Germline-derived CDR1 and CDR2 are LNHDA and SQIVND (reference sequence). V gave up 5 bases and J gave up 6 bases, with 13 bases separating them. The CDR3 spans 14 residues. CDR3 amino acids: CASSGRENSGELFF. CDR3 in DNA: TGTGCCAGTAGTGGCAGGGAGAATTCCGGGGAGCTGTTTTTT.

The gene calls are TRBV5-5 and TRBJ1-2; no clear D. CDR3 length: 15 amino acids. V was trimmed by 0 bases and J by 0 bases, leaving 9 bases between them. From germline, CDR1 is SGHKS and CDR2 YYEKEE (reference sequence). The CDR3 DNA follows: TGTGCCAGCAGCTTGGCAACGGAAGCTAACTATGGCTACACCTTC. Translation: CASSLATEANYGYTF.

V and J are TRBV7-2 and TRBJ2-1; TRBD1 agrees at 7 bases. Germline-derived CDR1 and CDR2 are SGHTA and FQGNSA. J lost 7 bases, V lost 2 bases, and 2 bases had no gene match. The CDR3 is made up of 13 amino acids. DNA of the CDR3: TGTGCCAGCAGCTTACCCAGGGGGAATGAGCAGTTCTTC. It encodes CASSLPRGNEQFF.

The chain has TRBV21-1 and TRBJ1-5. TRBV21-1 is given as a pseudogene. The CDR3 is 17 residues long. Here the CDR3 reads CASSKANGRAGTRPQHF. CDR3 in DNA: TGTGCCAGCAGCAAAGCTAACGGTCGAGCGGGAACGAGGCCCCAGCATTTT.

The J gene is TRBJ1-2, the V gene TRBV28, with D possibly TRBD1 on 6 matching bases. Germline CDR1 MDHEN, CDR2 SYDVKM. The CDR3 runs to 16 residues. V shed 6 bases and J shed 6 bases, with 23 bases lying between them. DNA of the CDR3: TGTGCCAGCAGCATGTGGTCGATAATAGGGGGTCATGGCTACACCTTC. It codes for CASSMWSIIGGHGYTF.